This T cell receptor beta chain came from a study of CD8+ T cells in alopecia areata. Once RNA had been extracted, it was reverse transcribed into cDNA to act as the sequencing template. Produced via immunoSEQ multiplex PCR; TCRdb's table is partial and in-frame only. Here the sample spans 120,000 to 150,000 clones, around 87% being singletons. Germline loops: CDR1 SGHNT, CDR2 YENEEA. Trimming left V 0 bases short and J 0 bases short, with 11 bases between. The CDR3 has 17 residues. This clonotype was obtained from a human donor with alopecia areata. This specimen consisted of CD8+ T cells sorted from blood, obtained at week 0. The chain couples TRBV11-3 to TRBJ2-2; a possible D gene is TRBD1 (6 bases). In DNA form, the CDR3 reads TGTGCCAGCAGCTTAGACAGGGGAGCCGCGAACACCGGGGAGCTGTTTTTT. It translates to CASSLDRGAANTGELFF.